What follows is one TCR beta chain and its context. In germline, CDR1 is SGHTA, CDR2 FQGTGA. The ends lost 5 bases at V and 5 bases at J; junction bases unmatched: 6. The CDR3 runs to 15 residues. This entry belongs to a study of blood T cell repertoires in COVID-19. About the research overall: COVID-19 samples, acute and convalescent, were from the United States, Italy and Spain. PBMCs, B-cell-depleted T cells, or T cells provided the cDNA or gDNA that made up the material.

Methods used by the authors: Estimation of nucleated cell counts was performed using reference gene primer amplification. Method: immunoSEQ multiplex PCR; TCRdb's copy keeps in-frame clones and lacks some. V, J and clone size derive from that table, while D and trimming were established from the DNA sequence. The table includes 40,000 to 55,000 clones, 88% detected once. Material for sequencing was peripheral blood. The V gene is TRBV7-3, the J gene TRBJ2-1, with 10 bases fitting TRBD2. The sequence was collected from a human donor in a cohort sampled during active COVID-19. Here the CDR3 reads CASSVTSGANNEQFF. The CDR3 nucleotides read TGTGCCAGCAGCGTTACTAGCGGGGCCAACAATGAGCAGTTCTTC.